The 24 T cell receptor beta chains reported below all come from one sample, sequenced in a study of blood T cells in healthy people across ages (dated by TCRdb to the mid-2010s). The library was generated by 5' RACE. Sequencing took place on an Illumina HiSeq 2500. A second PCR of roughly 7 to 12 cycles was run with a J-beta primer mix and a sample-barcoded 5' primer. TCRdb itself trimmed the public reads at Q25 with fastp, ran MiXCR and retained productive beta chains. Each entry merges the rows of one CDR3 protein and shows their most common DNA and genes. Recorded for this sample are some 900,000 distinct CDR3 sequences; 29% of them occurred a single time. The ten largest clones capture roughly 17% of the sample. Sequencing was performed on blood. These receptors were obtained from an elderly woman in good health.

This clonotype has ten or more counts. The rearrangement joins TRBV7-9 to TRBJ2-3; D is ambiguous. V lost 5 bases and J 0 bases, leaving 9 bases between the germline ends. The CDR3 is 14 residues long. The germline gives CDR1 SEHNR, CDR2 FQNEAQ (reference sequence). The CDR3 is CASSPSASTDTQYF. CDR3 DNA sequence: TGTGCCAGCAGCCCATCCGCTAGCACAGATACGCAGTATTTT.

This clonotype was counted only a few times. The chain combines TRBV11-2 with TRBJ2-3, with 8 bases identical to TRBD1. CDR1 and CDR2 from the germline V gene are SGHAT and FQNNGV. With 5 bases clipped from V and 3 bases from J, the junction kept 7 bases outside the gene matches. The CDR3 is 15 residues long. CDR3 protein: CASSGRDRRTDTQYF. The CDR3 DNA sequence: TGTGCCAGCAGCGGTAGGGACAGGAGGACAGATACGCAGTATTTT.

This clonotype was seen more than once but under ten times. V gene TRBV10-3 combines with J gene TRBJ1-2; D uncertain. The CDR3 consists of 17 residues. With 6 bases removed from V and 4 bases from J, the gap between germline ends came to 24 bases. CDR1 and CDR2 (germline): ENHRY, SYGVKD. CDR3 DNA: TGTGCCATCAGCCATCACACTTCTTTTTCGGGATCCTATGGCTACACCTTC. It specifies CAISHHTSFSGSYGYTF.

This chain joins TRBV19 and TRBJ1-2, with TRBD1 matching 8 bases. The CDR3 totals 15 residues. CDR1 is LNHDA and CDR2 is SQIVND in the germline V gene (reference sequence). The V and J ends lost 7 bases and 2 bases, in that order; junction bases with no gene match: 9. The CDR3 region has the DNA TGTGCCAGTACTGGTGGACAGGGACCAAACTATGGCTACACCTTC. Encoded protein: CASTGGQGPNYGYTF.

This clonotype was observed a handful of times. J is TRBJ2-5 and V is TRBV29-1; D is uncertain. Gene TRBJ2-7 matches the end of the DNA better, so the J call may be wrong. There are 12 residues in the CDR3. From germline, CDR1 is SQVTM and CDR2 ANQGSEA. Written as DNA, the CDR3 is TGCAGCGTTGAGGTCAGAACCTACGAGCAGTACTTC. It translates to CSVEVRTYEQYF.

This clonotype was seen at least ten times. The chain is built from TRBV6-2 or TRBV6-3 and TRBJ2-1; 7 nucleotides agree with TRBD1. The trim removed 9 bases at V and 2 bases at J, leaving 10 bases unmatched. The CDR3 consists of 15 residues. Germline V gene sequence: CDR1 MNHEY, CDR2 SVGEGT. The chain's CDR3 is CASQLQGRPYNEQFF. The CDR3, as DNA: TGTGCCAGTCAATTACAGGGGAGACCCTACAATGAGCAGTTCTTC.

The sample holds many counts of this clonotype. This sequence joins TRBV5-4 and TRBJ2-1; 13 bases agree with TRBD2. The ends lost 4 bases at V and 12 bases at J; junction bases unmatched: 13. CDR3 length: 16 amino acids. CDR1 and CDR2 from the germline V gene are SGHNT and YYREEE (reference sequence). CDR3 amino acids: CASSPPGLAGAAGQFF. The CDR3 region has the DNA TGTGCCAGCAGCCCCCCAGGACTAGCGGGGGCCGCGGGGCAGTTCTTC.

The chain recombines TRBV29-1 with TRBJ2-5, with 7 bases fitting TRBD2. Germline V CDR1 and CDR2: SQVTM, ANQGSEA. V trimming: 2 bases; J trimming: 9 bases; junction bases outside the gene matches: 15. The CDR3 has 15 amino acids. The CDR3 coding sequence is TGCAGCGTTGAACTTGGGCGGGAGATCTGGGTGGCCCAGTACTTC. Translating it yields CSVELGREIWVAQYF.

This clonotype appeared a few times. V and J are TRBV18 and TRBJ2-7; the match to TRBD1 covers 8 bases. The DNA end is a closer match to TRBJ2-5, so the J assignment may be wrong. CDR1 is KGHSH and CDR2 is LQKENI in the germline V gene. The CDR3 loop spans 14 amino acids. The CDR3 spells CASSTDRAEGTQYF. In DNA, the CDR3 is TGTGCCAGCTCAACGGACAGGGCTGAGGGGACCCAGTACTTC.

This clonotype was recorded at least ten times. The chain carries TRBV7-9 and TRBJ2-7; D might be TRBD1 or TRBD2, each matching 5 bases. Trimming pared 5 bases from V and 3 bases from J, leaving 11 bases between. Per germline, CDR1 SEHNR and CDR2 FQNEAQ (reference sequence). The CDR3 length is 13 residues. Here the CDR3 reads CASSLGTCYEQYF. The CDR3 DNA follows: TGTGCCAGCAGCCTAGGGACCTGCTACGAGCAGTACTTC.

Ten or more counts support this clonotype. The chain joins TRBV25-1 to TRBJ1-2; D uncertain. CDR3 length: 14 residues. CDR1 and CDR2 (germline): MGHDK, SYGVNS. Trimming removed 1 base from V and 8 bases from J, with 14 bases in between. CDR3 coding DNA: TGTGCCAGCAGTGAATTTGGCAGCCGCTGGGGCTACACCTTC. Translating it yields CASSEFGSRWGYTF.

This chain connects TRBV5-4 to TRBJ2-3; 9 bases align to TRBD1. The CDR3 covers 16 residues. The germline CDR1 and CDR2 sequences are SGHNT and YYREEE (reference sequence). With 0 bases clipped from V and 2 bases from J, the junction kept 4 bases outside the gene matches. The chain's CDR3 is CASSLGGTGFTDTQYF. The CDR3, as DNA: TGTGCCAGCAGCTTGGGAGGGACAGGGTTCACAGATACGCAGTATTTT.

This chain links TRBV4-1 with TRBJ1-2, with D possibly being TRBD1 (6 bases). Trimming stripped 3 bases from V and 4 bases from J, with 21 bases between. Per germline, CDR1 MGHRA and CDR2 YSYEKL. CDR3 size: 17 residues. Here the CDR3 reads CASSQRITMDSFYGYTF. The CDR3 DNA reads TGCGCCAGCAGCCAGAGAATAACGATGGACAGCTTCTATGGCTACACCTTC.

The chain carries TRBV5-6 and TRBJ1-5; D not resolved. Germline V gene data show CDR1 as SGHDT and CDR2 as YYEEEE. The CDR3 extends over 17 amino acids. The V end was cut by 5 bases, the J end by 0 bases, with 18 bases between. The DNA for the CDR3 is TGTGCCAGCAGTTTTAAGCCCAACCGGGGTAGCAATCAGCCCCAGCATTTT. Protein: CASSFKPNRGSNQPQHF. The complete variable domain, with remaining parts taken from reference TRBV5-6 and TRBJ1-5, reads DAGVTQSPTHLIKTRGQQVTLRCSPKSGHDTVSWYQQALGQGPQFIFQYYEEEERQRGNFPDRFSGHQFPNYSSELNVNALLLGDSALYLCASSFKPNRGSNQPQHFGDGTRLSIL.

There are many counts of this clonotype. The V call is TRBV6-2 or TRBV6-3, the J call TRBJ1-1; D may be TRBD1 (5 bases). V was shortened by 2 bases and J by 6 bases, with 10 bases between the two germline ends. Per germline, CDR1 MNHEY and CDR2 SVGEGT. This CDR3 region has 13 residues. The DNA for the CDR3 is TGTGCCAGCAGTTACCAGGGCTCGGCTGAAGCTTTCTTT. Translated: CASSYQGSAEAFF.

Regarding this clonotype: This could be a read error, since a much larger clone is one nucleotide away. CDR3 nucleotide sequence: TGCGCCAGCAGCTTTAACAGTGGTAACTACAATGAGCAGTTCTTC. This translates into CASSFNSGNYNEQFF. This rearrangement joins TRBV5-1 to TRBJ2-1; the D is unclear. The CDR3 extends over 15 amino acids. V lost 2 bases and J lost 3, with 12 bases in between. Germline V gene lookup returns CDR1 SGHRS and CDR2 YFSETQ. The full variable domain, with the rest looked up from reference TRBV5-1 and TRBJ2-1, is KAGVTQTPRYLIKTRGQQVTLSCSPISGHRSVSWYQQTPGQGLQFLFEYFSETQRNKGNFPGRFSGRQFSNSRSEMNVSTLELGDSALYLCASSFNSGNYNEQFFGPGTRLTVL.

The chain couples TRBV11-1 to TRBJ2-1, with TRBD2 matching 11 bases. CDR3 size: 15 residues. The germline gives CDR1 SGHAT, CDR2 FQDESV (reference sequence). J was trimmed by 8 bases and V by 4 bases; bases with no gene match: 7. The CDR3 sequence is CASSSIAGGIYEQFF. The CDR3 nucleotides read TGTGCCAGCAGCTCGATAGCGGGGGGGATATATGAGCAGTTCTTC.

Ten or more counts support this clonotype. The genes are TRBV6-5 and TRBJ1-5; D remains unclear. Germline V CDR1 and CDR2: MNHEY, SVGAGI. Trimming removed 0 bases from V and 1 base from J, with 10 bases in between. This CDR3 is built from 16 residues. The DNA for the CDR3 is TGTGCCAGCAGTTACTCGGCGGGAGGGAGCAATCAGCCCCAGCATTTT. It codes for CASSYSAGGSNQPQHF.

V and J are TRBV20-1 and TRBJ1-1; possible D gene TRBD1, 6 bases. The CDR3 covers 14 residues. Germline CDR1 DFQATT, CDR2 SNEGSKA (reference sequence). Between the trimmed V and J ends, which lost 1 base and 0 bases, there was a span of 9 bases. In nucleotides, the CDR3 is TGCAGTGCTAGAGTCCCAGGGGTGAACACTGAAGCTTTCTTT. It codes for CSARVPGVNTEAFF.

This clonotype has just a few counts. V and J are TRBV7-8 and TRBJ2-3, with 9 bases aligning to TRBD2. This CDR3 has 14 residues. CDR1 is SGHVS and CDR2 is FQNEAQ in the germline V gene. J was trimmed by 6 bases and V by 4 bases; bases with no gene match: 5. The CDR3 is CASSWGLASDTQYF. In nucleotides, the CDR3 is TGTGCCAGCAGCTGGGGACTAGCATCCGATACGCAGTATTTT.

A word on this clonotype: Given a much more abundant clone one base away, this may be a read error. The genes are TRBV19 and TRBJ2-5, with TRBD2 matching over 7 bases. The closer fit of TRBJ2-7 to the DNA end suggests the J call may be wrong. Germline V gene lookup returns CDR1 LNHDA and CDR2 SQIVND (reference sequence). The CDR3 totals 15 residues. CDR3 nucleotide sequence: TGTGCCAGTAGTTCCTCCGGGGCTCAGCGGGGCGAGCAGTACTTC. It yields the protein CASSSSGAQRGEQYF.

This clonotype was detected many times. The gene calls are TRBV29-1 and TRBJ1-2, with 8 bases lining up with TRBD1. The germline CDR1 and CDR2 sequences are SQVTM and ANQGSEA. The V gene end was trimmed by 8 bases and the J gene end by 0 bases; junction bases not matched to a gene: 5. The CDR3 is 13 amino acids. The CDR3 bases are TGCAGCTCTACAGGGGGAGCTAACTATGGCTACACCTTC. This translates into CSSTGGANYGYTF. Full variable domain (remainder filled in from reference TRBV29-1 and TRBJ1-2): SAVISQKPSRDICQRGTSLTIQCQVDSQVTMMFWYRQQPGQSLTLIATANQGSEATYESGFVIDKFPISRPNLTFSTLTVSNMSPEDSSIYLCSSTGGANYGYTFGSGTRLTVV.

A remark on this clonotype: A junction end diverges from the germline sequence, so it may reflect a read error. The genes are TRBV12-3 or TRBV12-4 and TRBJ2-7; 8 nucleotides line up with TRBD1. CDR3 size: 14 residues. The chain's CDR3 is CASSSNRGSYGQYF. DNA of the CDR3: TGTGCCAGCAGTTCGAACAGGGGGTCTTACGGGCAGTACTTC.

This clonotype turned up a few times. A much larger clone lies one base from this, so it may be a read error. The J gene is TRBJ2-1, the V gene TRBV7-2; weak D call: TRBD2 (7 bases). Germline CDR1 SGHTA, CDR2 FQGNSA. CDR3 length: 16 residues. Deletions cut 5 bases from V and 0 bases from J, with 14 bases between. The CDR3 nucleotides read TGTGCCAGCAGCGCCCAGGGGAGGGTCTCCTACAATGAGCAGTTCTTC. Its translation is CASSAQGRVSYNEQFF.